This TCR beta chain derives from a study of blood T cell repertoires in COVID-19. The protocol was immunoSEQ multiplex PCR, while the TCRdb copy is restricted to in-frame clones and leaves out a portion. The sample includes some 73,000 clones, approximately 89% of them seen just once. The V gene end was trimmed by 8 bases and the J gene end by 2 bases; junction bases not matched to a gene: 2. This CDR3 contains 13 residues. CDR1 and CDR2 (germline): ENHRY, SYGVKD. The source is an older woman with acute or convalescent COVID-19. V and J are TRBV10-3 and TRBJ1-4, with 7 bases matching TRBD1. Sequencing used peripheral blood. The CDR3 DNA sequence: TGTGCCATCGGACAGGCGACTAATGAAAAACTGTTTTTT. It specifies CAIGQATNEKLFF.